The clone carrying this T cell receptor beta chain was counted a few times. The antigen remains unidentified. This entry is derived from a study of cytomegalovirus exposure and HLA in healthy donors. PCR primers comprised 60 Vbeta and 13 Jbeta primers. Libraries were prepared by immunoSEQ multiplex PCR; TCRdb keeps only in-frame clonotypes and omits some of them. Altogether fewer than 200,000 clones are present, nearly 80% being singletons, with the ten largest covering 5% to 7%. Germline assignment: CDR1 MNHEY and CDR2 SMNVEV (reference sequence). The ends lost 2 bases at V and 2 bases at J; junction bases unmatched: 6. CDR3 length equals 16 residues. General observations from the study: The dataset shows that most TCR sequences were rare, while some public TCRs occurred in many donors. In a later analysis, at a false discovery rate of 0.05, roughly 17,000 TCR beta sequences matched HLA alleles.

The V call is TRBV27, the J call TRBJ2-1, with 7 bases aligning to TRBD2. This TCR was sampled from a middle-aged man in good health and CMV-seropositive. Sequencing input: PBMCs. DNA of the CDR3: TGTGCCAGCAGTTTAGAGGGCGGGAGCACCTACAATGAGCAGTTCTTC. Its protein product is CASSLEGGSTYNEQFF.